These 2 T cell receptor beta chains were sequenced from one sample in a study of T cell responses to AZD1222 COVID-19 vaccine. The protocol was immunoSEQ multiplex PCR, while the TCRdb copy is restricted to in-frame clones and leaves out a portion. The repertoire consists of around 200,000 clones, with roughly 94% occurring once and the leading ten covering roughly 1.5%. The sequences come from peripheral blood, collected 28 days after the second AZD1222 dose. The receptors stem from an adult who received the AZD1222 COVID-19 vaccine.

The V gene is TRBV5-8, the J gene TRBJ1-6; TRBD1 is a possible D gene (6 bases). The ends were cut back, 4 bases at V and 6 bases at J, with 8 bases in the middle. The length of the CDR3 is 13 residues. The germline V gene encodes CDR1 SGHTS and CDR2 YDEGEE. This CDR3 is CASSTRGNSPLHF. DNA of the CDR3: TGTGCCAGCAGCACCAGGGGTAATTCACCCCTCCACTTT.

This clone was counted once. The CDR3 loop reads CASKGERDTEAFF. For the CDR3, the DNA is TGTGCCAGCAAAGGCGAGAGAGATACTGAAGCTTTCTTT. V usage is TRBV6-5 and J usage is TRBJ1-1; unclear D gene. Germline CDR1 MNHEY, CDR2 SVGAGI. The germline V and J ends were trimmed by 7 bases and 5 bases, with 14 bases remaining between them. This CDR3 is 13 amino acids long.